This T cell receptor (beta chain) was found in a study of T cell repertoires in cytomegalovirus infection. In the study overall: Matching HLA type, along with CMV infection, was indicated by public TCR beta signatures.

In TCRdb, the reads were re-called with MiXCR into one record per CDR3 protein. This table holds about 140,000 distinct CDR3 sequences, under 8.5% found once. Whole-study findings and limits: In two of eight donors, the top clonotype was HLA-C-restricted CMV-specific. CMV carriers having the relevant HLA were flagged by cumulative public TCR beta family frequency.

The CDR3 loop spans 14 amino acids. Trimming left V 4 bases short and J 6 bases short, with 10 bases between. Germline CDR1 SGHTA, CDR2 FQGNSA. This clonotype was counted at least ten times. Its antigen is unidentified. The chain is built from TRBV7-2 and TRBJ1-6; D is unresolved. The material sequenced was PBMCs. The TCR was taken from a human donor in good health (CMV status not recorded). Some clones in this sample may be carry-over from other donors' samples. The CDR3 spells CASSSSGLNSPLHF. CDR3 DNA: TGTGCCAGCAGCTCGTCCGGACTTAATTCACCCCTCCACTTT.